This record concerns one TCR beta chain sequence. The data originate from a study of cytomegalovirus exposure and HLA in healthy donors. PCR was performed using 60 Vbeta and 13 Jbeta primers. Assay used: immunoSEQ multiplex PCR; TCRdb lists only in-frame clones, some missing. The sample has over 110,000 clones; 80% to 85% are singletons. V gave up 2 bases and J gave up 2 bases, with 7 bases separating them. CDR1 and CDR2 (germline): LNHDA, SQIVND (reference sequence). This CDR3 has 14 residues. This clonotype was obtained from a male donor in good health and CMV-seropositive. The chain recombines TRBV19 with TRBJ1-3; D is uncertain. The specimen sequenced was PBMCs. The CDR3 here is CASSIWATGNTIYF. The CDR3 nucleotides read TGTGCCAGTAGTATATGGGCGACTGGAAACACCATATATTTT. Variable domain in full (rest from reference TRBV19 and TRBJ1-3): DGGITQSPKYLFRKEGQNVTLSCEQNLNHDAMYWYRQDPGQGLRLIYYSQIVNDFQKGDIAEGYSVSREKKESFPLTVTSAQKNPTAFYLCASSIWATGNTIYFGEGSWLTVV.